This TCR beta chain was recorded in a study of cytomegalovirus exposure and HLA in healthy donors. Study-wide context: T cells numbering about 200 million yielded 95 million to 140 million unique TCR beta sequences in an earlier analysis. In an early release, HLA-typed donors contributed 80 million to 95 million unique TCR sequences. The study, taken as a whole, reports: A link between a missense DCLRE1C variant and TCR beta V- and J-gene trimming emerged from a later analysis.

This clone was detected only once. Its antigen is still unknown. This CDR3 has 14 amino acids. Germline V gives CDR1 MRHNA, CDR2 SNTAGT. The V end lost 4 bases, the J end lost 0 bases, and 8 bases lay between the germline ends. The PCR used 60 Vbeta and 13 Jbeta primers. The protocol was immunoSEQ multiplex PCR, while the TCRdb copy is restricted to in-frame clones and leaves out a portion. The data show roughly 140,000 clones, roughly 80% seen once. This TCR came from a man between 40 and 49 years old in good health and CMV-seropositive. Source material: PBMCs. The V gene is TRBV6-4, the J gene TRBJ2-3; D unclear. This CDR3 is CASSALPSTDTQYF. The CDR3 DNA is TGTGCCAGCAGTGCCCTCCCTAGCACAGATACGCAGTATTTT.